This T cell receptor beta chain appears in the sequencing data of a study of Graves' ophthalmopathy and Graves' hyperthyroidism. The CDR3 consists of 15 residues. Germline V gives CDR1 MNHEY, CDR2 SVGAGI. V lost 6 bases to trimming and J lost 1 base, with 16 bases between them. For repertoire sequencing, the TCR beta CDR3 regions were amplified from RNA transcripts. First-round RT-PCR employed HTBI primers, with a second-round multiplex PCR after it. One entry per CDR3 protein results from TCRdb running MiXCR on the multiplex PCR reads. The data hold about 150,000 distinct CDR3 sequences, with less than 45% observed a single time. The study enrolled ophthalmopathy donors with moderate-to-severe activity, CAS ≥3, NOSPECS ≥4 and duration under 3 months.

Sequencing input: peripheral blood. The source of this sequence is a woman in her 40s with Graves' ophthalmopathy. The chain uses TRBV6-5 and TRBJ2-7, with D maybe TRBD2 (5 bases). The CDR3 DNA is TGTGCCAGCAGCTTAGCGTCCAGAGAGTCCTACGAGCAGTACTTC. Its protein product is CASSLASRESYEQYF.